Given below is one TCR beta chain in context. What it recognizes is unknown. The CDR3 length is 12 residues. Trimming pared 8 bases from V and 0 bases from J, leaving 10 bases between. Germline loops: CDR1 SQVTM, CDR2 ANQGSEA. These data come from a study of beta chain features in type 1 diabetes. General study findings and limits: Type 1 diabetes patients had moderately but significantly shorter TCRB CDR3s in all four CD4+ subsets.

The study reverse transcribed the entire isolated RNA, so it sequenced expressed TCRB transcripts. Generated by immunoSEQ multiplex PCR, the TCRdb table keeps only in-frame clones and is missing some. The table shows 160,000 or so clones, with 8.5% to 10% occurring only once. The chain employs TRBV29-1 and TRBJ1-1, with a weak D call TRBD1 (6 bases). Source material: central memory CD4+ T cells from blood. This receptor was obtained from a woman in her twenties or thirties with type 1 diabetes. The CDR3 DNA sequence: TGCAGCTCGCAGGGGTTGAACACTGAAGCTTTCTTT. It is translated as CSSQGLNTEAFF.